These 15 T cell receptor beta chains were all obtained from the same sample, sequenced in a study of T cells in Graves' hyperthyroidism and ophthalmopathy. The investigators amplified TCR beta CDR3 regions from RNA transcripts. First-round RT-PCR with HTBI primers amplified the TCR CDR3 region. Each CDR3 protein gets one entry after TCRdb re-called the multiplex PCR reads with MiXCR. This sample has 550,000 to 800,000 distinct CDR3 sequences, with over 15% found just once. The specimen sequenced was blood. These receptor sequences come from a man younger than 30 with Graves' hyperthyroidism.

The chain combines TRBV4-2 with TRBJ1-4, with D uncertain. V lost 1 base and J lost 8, with 11 bases in between. This CDR3 has 14 residues. CDR1 is LGHNA and CDR2 is YNFKEQ in the germline V gene. The CDR3 bases are TGTGCCAGCAGCCAAGGATGGTTTAAGGAAAAACTGTTTTTT. Translated, it gives CASSQGWFKEKLFF.

V usage is TRBV7-3 and J usage is TRBJ2-3; D possibly corresponds to TRBD2 (6 bases). The CDR3 spans 15 residues. Trimming took 7 bases from V and 4 from J, leaving 18 bases between them. Germline V lookup: CDR1 SGHTA, CDR2 FQGTGA. The CDR3 nucleotides are TGTGCCAGCACCCAGACGGCGGGAAGGGCAGATACGCAGTATTTT. Translating it yields CASTQTAGRADTQYF.

This clonotype showed up just a few times. V is TRBV20-1 and J is TRBJ2-5, with 9 bases fitting TRBD2. Germline V CDR1 and CDR2: DFQATT, SNEGSKA (reference sequence). The CDR3 is 13 amino acids. V trimming: 6 bases; J trimming: 2 bases; junction bases outside the gene matches: 4. The CDR3 here is CSADLAGQETQYF. Here the CDR3 DNA reads TGCAGTGCAGATCTAGCGGGGCAAGAGACCCAGTACTTC.

The table lists this clonotype with many counts. The V call is TRBV7-2, the J call TRBJ2-1; 10 bases line up with TRBD2. Trimming removed 5 bases from V and 6 bases from J; junction bases left unmatched: 16. The V gene's germline CDR1 is SGHTA and CDR2 FQGNSA. This CDR3 comprises 18 residues. CDR3 sequence (DNA): TGTGCCAGCAGCGTTAGAACCATGCGACTAGCGGGTAGCAATGAGCAGTTCTTC. Its protein product is CASSVRTMRLAGSNEQFF.

This chain's CDR3 is CSVEEALAGVIYEQYF. CDR3 nucleotide sequence: TGCAGCGTTGAAGAGGCGCTAGCGGGAGTAATCTACGAGCAGTACTTC. The V gene is TRBV29-1, the J gene TRBJ2-7; 10 bases align to TRBD2. The V and J ends lost 0 bases and 3 bases, in that order; junction bases with no gene match: 8. The CDR3 loop spans 16 amino acids. Germline CDR1 SQVTM, CDR2 ANQGSEA.

CDR3 bases: TGCAGTGCTAGAGAAGTGAATTCGCAGTACTTC. It specifies CSAREVNSQYF. The chain combines TRBV20-1 with TRBJ2-7, with no clear D. CDR1 is DFQATT, CDR2 SNEGSKA, per germline (reference sequence). This CDR3 has 11 amino acids. Trimming shortened V by 0 bases and J by 9 bases, and 9 bases separated the two germline ends.

In this sample, this clonotype turned up many times. The chain recombines TRBV28 with TRBJ2-7, with D perhaps TRBD1 (6 bases). The germline gives CDR1 MDHEN, CDR2 SYDVKM. The CDR3 sequence is 14 residues long. Trimming stripped 4 bases from V and 3 bases from J, with 13 bases between. CDR3 nucleotides: TGTGCCAGCAGTTACCCAGGGGCGAACTACGAGCAGTACTTC. This codes for CASSYPGANYEQYF.

With respect to this clonotype: The final CDR3 position lacks the conserved phenylalanine or tryptophan, pointing to a likely read error. The rearrangement uses TRBV20-1 and TRBJ2-2, with a tentative D call TRBD1 (8 bases). There are 15 residues in the CDR3. V lost 3 bases and J lost 7, with 18 bases in between. Germline-derived CDR1 and CDR2 are DFQATT and SNEGSKA (reference sequence). The CDR3 reads CSARSGTGSYGELFL. CDR3 bases: TGCAGTGCTAGGAGCGGGACAGGTTCATACGGGGAGCTGTTTCTT.

This clonotype was picked up a small number of times. V usage is TRBV13 and J usage is TRBJ1-1; a possible D gene is TRBD1 (5 bases). The CDR3 totals 13 residues. Trimming removed 2 bases from V and 6 bases from J, with 10 bases in between. The germline V gene encodes CDR1 PRHDT and CDR2 FYEKMQ (reference sequence). The CDR3 DNA follows: TGTGCCAGCAGCTTACAGGGAACCCCTGAAGCTTTCTTT. It yields the protein CASSLQGTPEAFF.

The chain is built from TRBV20-1 and TRBJ2-3, with 8 nucleotides matching TRBD1. The CDR3 contains 14 residues. V shed 4 bases and J 0 bases; nucleotides not matched to a gene: 3. Germline V CDR1 and CDR2: DFQATT, SNEGSKA (reference sequence). The CDR3 DNA follows: TGCAGTGCTACTTGGACAGGGAGCACAGATACGCAGTATTTT. Protein: CSATWTGSTDTQYF.

The V call is TRBV11-2, the J call TRBJ1-1; no firm D call. The CDR3 has 17 amino acids. The ends were cut back, 5 bases at V and 4 bases at J, with 23 bases in the middle. Germline-derived CDR1 and CDR2 are SGHAT and FQNNGV. CDR3 DNA sequence: TGTGCCAGCAGCACAATACCTGATGGGGTCGTAAGCACTGAAGCTTTCTTT. Translating it yields CASSTIPDGVVSTEAFF.

This clonotype was found a few times. The V and J genes are TRBV5-1 and TRBJ1-1; TRBD1 aligns across 8 bases. Germline CDR1 and CDR2: SGHRS and YFSETQ. V lost 0 bases, J lost 3 bases, and 1 base stayed unmatched. The CDR3 extends over 14 amino acids. CDR3: CASSLATGDTEAFF. The CDR3 DNA sequence: TGCGCCAGCAGCTTGGCGACAGGGGACACTGAAGCTTTCTTT.

This clonotype has only a few counts. The rearrangement links TRBV10-3 to TRBJ2-3; D remains unclear. This CDR3 contains 13 residues. The V end was cut by 4 bases, the J end by 2 bases, with 7 bases between. The germline V gene encodes CDR1 ENHRY and CDR2 SYGVKD. The CDR3 protein is CAISVRPTDTQYF. CDR3 bases: TGTGCCATCAGTGTGAGGCCCACAGATACGCAGTATTTT.

This chain uses TRBV11-2 with TRBJ2-7; 9 bases align to TRBD2. V trimming: 0 bases; J trimming: 7 bases; junction bases outside the gene matches: 10. Germline V gene sequence: CDR1 SGHAT, CDR2 FQNNGV. The CDR3 contains 16 residues. Here the CDR3 DNA reads TGTGCCAGCAGCTTAGATGGGATAGCGGGAGTAGGAGAGCAGTACTTC. Protein sequence: CASSLDGIAGVGEQYF.

In this sample, this clonotype turned up many times. J is TRBJ2-5 and V is TRBV7-2; 7 bases are a match to TRBD2. Germline CDR1 is SGHTA and CDR2 is FQGNSA. Losses at the gene ends were 3 bases for V and 1 base for J; bases not matched to a gene: 8. This CDR3 is built from 16 residues. The CDR3 is CASSFGGRGVQETQYF. The CDR3 DNA sequence: TGTGCCAGCAGCTTCGGGGGGAGAGGGGTCCAAGAGACCCAGTACTTC.